A selection of T cell receptor beta chains follows, all from one sample in a study of technical replicates of blood from a handful of donors. The method was immunoSEQ multiplex PCR; TCRdb's version includes in-frame clones alone and lacks a portion of them. The table has more than 80,000 clones, approximately 95% seen once. The specimen sequenced was T cells isolated from PBMCs. The receptor source for this set is a human donor in good health. Both conserved end residues are part of each CDR3.

J: TRBJ2-1; V: TRBV7-9; CDR3: CASSFRQDEQFF
J: TRBJ1-3; V: TRBV9; CDR3: CASSVAGGGSGNTIYF
J: TRBJ2-7; V: TRBV2; CDR3: CASSETSAGVLTFEQYF
J: TRBJ2-7; V: TRBV5-8; CDR3: CASRLPGQTYEQYF
J: TRBJ1-1; V: TRBV5-1; CDR3: CASVLGGADTEAFF
J: TRBJ1-1; V: TRBV11-2; CDR3: CASSLEAGVNTEAFF
J: TRBJ2-5; V: TRBV5-4; CDR3: CASRATGGETQYF
J: TRBJ1-2; V: TRBV13; CDR3: CASSPDGGYGYTF
J: TRBJ1-6; V: TRBV7-6; CDR3: CASSVTGDNSPLHF
J: TRBJ1-2; V: TRBV2; CDR3: CASSEALRQGFLNYGYTF
J: TRBJ2-1; V: TRBV5-8; CDR3: CASSLPGTGDNEQFF
J: TRBJ2-1; V: TRBV9; CDR3: CASSFGLNNEQFF
J: TRBJ2-7; V: TRBV27; CDR3: CASTASYGYEQYF
J: TRBJ2-1; V: TRBV6-6; CDR3: CASSYSRDSYNEQFF
J: TRBJ1-1; V: TRBV5-4; CDR3: CASSLGAGLVADTEAFF
J: TRBJ1-1; V: TRBV30; CDR3: CAWGRGKAFF
J: TRBJ2-1; V: TRBV6-1; CDR3: CASRGVIGHNEQFF
J: TRBJ1-2; V: TRBV10-3; CDR3: CAISESVFHSTF
J: TRBJ2-5; V: TRBV28; CDR3: CASRDRGGGETQYF
J: TRBJ2-3; V: TRBV10-3; CDR3: CAISEREVTDTQYF
J: TRBJ2-7; V: TRBV19; CDR3: CASSMAGTSYEQYF
J: TRBJ2-1; V: TRBV5-4; CDR3: CASSGGGYNEQFF
J: TRBJ2-3; V: TRBV5-1; CDR3: CASSTGTVTDTQYF
J: TRBJ1-2; V: TRBV18; CDR3: CASSPTGTTSPYGYTF
J: TRBJ2-3; V: TRBV6-4; CDR3: CASSDRFGTGSTDTQYF
J: TRBJ2-2; V: TRBV4-1; CDR3: CASRNTSGGFTGELFF
J: TRBJ2-7; V: TRBV7-9; CDR3: CASSPPRDRSYEQYF
J: TRBJ1-5; V: TRBV6-1; CDR3: CASRAEQGAGGPQHF
J: TRBJ2-1; V: TRBV6-5; CDR3: CASSLKNRGGDGEQFF
J: TRBJ1-2; V: TRBV29-1; CDR3: CSVADTENYGYTF
J: TRBJ2-1; V: TRBV7-6; CDR3: CASSLAHRGRDWDNEQFF
J: TRBJ2-4; V: TRBV27; CDR3: CASSPLAGGLAKNIQYF